The clone carrying this TCR beta chain was picked up many times. Its antigen is not identified. Trimming took off 2 bases at V and 1 base at J, with 8 bases between the two ends. The CDR3 spans 14 residues. Germline assignment: CDR1 SNHLY and CDR2 FYNNEI. These data originate in a study of Graves' ophthalmopathy and Graves' hyperthyroidism. Study observations and caveats: Most thyroid clonotypes expanded beyond 0.001 frequency were also found in blood.

Under 3 months in duration, the ophthalmopathy in affected donors had moderate-to-severe activity, CAS ≥3 and NOSPECS ≥4. Reliance was placed on clinical symptoms, serum thyroxine, TRAb, thyroid ultrasound and orbital computed tomography for diagnosis. The PBMC fraction was derived from about 9.2 ml of fresh peripheral blood. Amplification targeted the TCR beta CDR3 regions, with RNA transcripts as the source material. Second-round multiplex PCR followed a first-round RT-PCR using HTBI primers. MiXCR, applied by TCRdb to the multiplex PCR reads, yields one record per CDR3 protein. The sample has under 350,000 distinct CDR3 sequences; under 20% are singletons.

The sequenced sample consisted of peripheral blood. The TCR was taken from an adult man with Graves' ophthalmopathy. This chain links TRBV2 with TRBJ2-5; no clear D gene. The CDR3 loop is CASSESTVQETQYF. The CDR3 bases are TGTGCCAGCAGTGAATCGACCGTCCAAGAGACCCAGTACTTC.